The rows below give T cell receptor beta chains drawn from one sample of a study of blood T cells in healthy people across ages. From the 5' RACE reads, TCRdb called clonotypes with MiXCR, one entry per CDR3 protein. The table includes about 640,000 distinct CDR3 sequences, about 30% detected once. The material sequenced was blood. These receptors all stem from a woman over 75 in good health. CDR3s include the opening cysteine and the closing phenylalanine or tryptophan. The order of the fields is D gene, J gene, clone size, V gene, CDR3 protein, CDR3 DNA. D genes are given only for firm matches. Clone size appears in some rows only: once, few, many, or a class for an expanded clone.

>TRBD1|TRBJ1-5|many|TRBV20-1
CSARGTGGAAQHF
TGCAGTGCTAGAGGCACAGGGGGCGCCGCCCAGCATTTT
>-|TRBJ1-4|many|TRBV12-3/TRBV12-4
CASSPRVTNEKLFF
TGTGCCAGCAGTCCTAGGGTTACTAATGAAAAACTGTTTTTT
>TRBD2|TRBJ2-5|many|TRBV25-1
CASSPHEGGKETQYF
TGTGCCAGCAGTCCCCACGAGGGAGGGAAAGAGACCCAGTACTTC
>-|TRBJ1-1|many|TRBV5-1
CASSLDGGSTEAFF
TGCGCCAGCAGCTTGGACGGAGGGTCCACTGAAGCTTTCTTT
>-|TRBJ2-7|many|TRBV15
CATSRASYEQYF
TGTGCCACCAGCAGAGCGTCCTACGAGCAGTACTTC
>-|TRBJ2-7|many|TRBV20-1
CSAIKLRPPTYEQYF
TGCAGTGCAATAAAGCTAAGGCCCCCTACCTACGAGCAGTACTTC
>-|TRBJ2-1|-|TRBV11-2
CASSYVRQTSYNEQFF
TGTGCCAGCAGCTACGTCAGACAGACGAGCTACAATGAGCAGTTCTTC
>-|TRBJ2-5|many|TRBV6-5
CASSPQNQETQYF
TGTGCCAGCAGCCCTCAGAACCAAGAGACCCAGTACTTC
>TRBD2|TRBJ2-5|once|TRBV6-6
CASSPPPGRGGSETQYF
TGTGCCAGCAGTCCTCCCCCCGGGCGGGGGGGGTCAGAGACCCAGTACTTC
>-|TRBJ2-7|many|TRBV12-3/TRBV12-4
CASSLHTAVIEQYF
TGTGCCAGCAGTCTTCACACGGCAGTAATCGAGCAGTACTTC
>-|TRBJ2-5|many|TRBV20-1
CSAQEATGPRQETQYF
TGCAGTGCTCAAGAAGCAACCGGGCCGCGGCAAGAGACCCAGTACTTC
>TRBD2|TRBJ2-1|many|TRBV29-1
CSVVAGDPYNEQFF
TGCAGCGTTGTGGCGGGGGACCCCTACAATGAGCAGTTCTTC
>-|TRBJ2-5|-|TRBV5-6
CASSYRTVGTLSETQYF
TGTGCCAGCAGCTACCGGACAGTAGGAACGCTCTCGGAGACCCAGTACTTC
>TRBD2|TRBJ2-2|-|TRBV7-7
CATKNVAGERFF
TGTGCTACAAAGAACGTGGCGGGGGAGCGGTTTTTT
>-|TRBJ1-2|-|TRBV30
CAWRARGARILYTF
TGTGCCTGGAGGGCTAGGGGGGCGCGGATTTTGTACACCTTC
>TRBD2|TRBJ2-1|many|TRBV5-1
CASSYGLAGGQEQFF
TGCGCCAGCAGCTATGGACTAGCGGGGGGTCAGGAGCAGTTCTTC
>-|TRBJ1-5|few|TRBV7-2
CASSPGWGPNQPQHF
TGTGCCAGCAGCCCGGGCTGGGGGCCCAATCAGCCCCAGCATTTT
>-|TRBJ2-7|-|TRBV20-1
CSAGKYEQYF
TGCAGTGCTGGAAAGTACGAGCAGTACTTC
>-|TRBJ2-7|many|TRBV27
CASSLVQAGEQYF
TGTGCCAGCAGTTTGGTCCAAGCTGGCGAGCAGTACTTC
>-|TRBJ2-7|many|TRBV20-1
CSARAAQGSSYEQYF
TGCAGTGCTAGAGCGGCGCAGGGCAGCTCCTACGAGCAGTACTTC
>-|TRBJ2-5|many|TRBV30
CAWGYDRETQYF
TGTGCCTGGGGTTACGACCGAGAGACCCAGTACTTC
>TRBD1|TRBJ1-5|-|TRBV2
CASKIGQGANQPQHF
TGTGCCAGCAAGATTGGACAGGGGGCAAATCAGCCCCAGCATTTT